The TCR beta chain under discussion was sequenced for a study of CD8 T cells in ankylosing spondylitis. Findings and caveats of the study: It appeared that ankylosing spondylitis blood was characterized by a TCR beta motif of under ten highly homologous variants. Disease-associated clonotypes exhibited CD8+ identity and were relatively infrequent in peripheral blood. Both synovial fluid and blood in reactive arthritis had previously been reported to carry some motif variants. Clones tied to disease were said to be significantly enriched in matched ankylosing spondylitis synovial fluid.

MiXCR, run by TCRdb on the 5' RACE reads, gives a single entry per CDR3 protein. The sample includes 200,000 to 250,000 distinct CDR3 sequences, around 16% of them seen just once. The CDR3 length is 12 residues. The ends were cut back, 11 bases at V and 5 bases at J, with 13 bases in the middle. A note on this clonotype: Its antigen remains unidentified.

This TCR derives from a male donor with ankylosing spondylitis. The sequenced material came from blood, either unsorted or a sorted T cell fraction (not recorded which). V gene TRBV12-3 or TRBV12-4 combines with J gene TRBJ1-5; unclear D gene. CDR3 sequence reads: CAAPVGDQPQHF. Written as DNA, the CDR3 is TGTGCCGCCCCGGTGGGAGATCAGCCCCAGCATTTT.